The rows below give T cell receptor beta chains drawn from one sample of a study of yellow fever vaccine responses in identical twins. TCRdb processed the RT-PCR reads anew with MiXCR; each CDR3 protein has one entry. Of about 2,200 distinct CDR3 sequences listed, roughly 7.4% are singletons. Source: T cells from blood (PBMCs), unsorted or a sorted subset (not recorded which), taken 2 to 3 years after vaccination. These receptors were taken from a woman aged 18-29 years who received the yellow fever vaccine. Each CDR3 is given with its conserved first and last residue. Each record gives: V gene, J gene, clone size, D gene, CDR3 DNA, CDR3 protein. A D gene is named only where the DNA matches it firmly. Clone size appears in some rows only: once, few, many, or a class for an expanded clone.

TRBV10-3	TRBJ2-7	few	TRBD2	TGTGCCATCAGTGACGCCAGCGGGATCCTCTCCTACGAGCAGTACTTC	CAISDASGILSYEQYF
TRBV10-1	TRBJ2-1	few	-	TGCGCCAGCAGTGGCCCCAGGGTCCTCTCCTACAATGAGCAGTTCTTC	CASSGPRVLSYNEQFF
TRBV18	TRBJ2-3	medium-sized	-	TGTGCCAGCTCACCAAGATTGGACGGATACACAGATACGCAGTATTTT	CASSPRLDGYTDTQYF
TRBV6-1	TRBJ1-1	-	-	TGTGCCAGCAGCACCGGGGCTATCACTGAAGCTTTCTTT	CASSTGAITEAFF
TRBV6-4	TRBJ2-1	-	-	TGTGCCAGCAGTGATTCGGGGGGCGAGTACAATGAGCAGTTCTTC	CASSDSGGEYNEQFF
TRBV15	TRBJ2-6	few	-	TGTGCCACCAGCATGGACTCTGGGGCCAACGTCCTGACTTTC	CATSMDSGANVLTF
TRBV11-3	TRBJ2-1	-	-	TGTGCCAGCAGCCCAACCTACGAGCAGTTCTTC	CASSPTYEQFF
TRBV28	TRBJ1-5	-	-	TGTGCCAGCAGTTTAGCGCCCCAGCATTTT	CASSLAPQHF
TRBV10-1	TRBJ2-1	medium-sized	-	TGCGCCAGCAGTGATTCCCTGGGGCCCTACAATGAGCAGTTCTTC	CASSDSLGPYNEQFF
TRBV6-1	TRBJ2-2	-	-	TGTGCCACCAGTGAAAGTGGTCTTGGCACCGGGGAGCTGTTTTTT	CATSESGLGTGELFF
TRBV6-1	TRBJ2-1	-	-	TGTGCCAGCACCTTCGAGGGGGGTTCCTACAATGAGCAGTTCTTC	CASTFEGGSYNEQFF
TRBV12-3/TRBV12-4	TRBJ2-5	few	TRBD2	TGTGCCAGCAGTTTGTTAGGCGGGAGGTCCCCTAAAGAGACCCAGTACTTC	CASSLLGGRSPKETQYF
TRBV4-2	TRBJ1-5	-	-	TGTGCCAGCAGCCAAGACAATCAGCCCCAGCATTTT	CASSQDNQPQHF
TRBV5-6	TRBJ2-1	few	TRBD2	TGTGCCAGCAGCCCCCTAGCGGGGAGCTCCTACAATGAGCAGTTCTTC	CASSPLAGSSYNEQFF
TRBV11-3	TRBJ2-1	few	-	TGTGCCAGCAGCCCCACCCACAGGTCCTACAATGAGCAGTTCTTC	CASSPTHRSYNEQFF
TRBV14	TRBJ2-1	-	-	TGTGCCAGCAGCCGACGCGGGACGGGGTCCTACAATGAGCAGTTCTTC	CASSRRGTGSYNEQFF
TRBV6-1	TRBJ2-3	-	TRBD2	TGTGCCAGCAGGGGGGGGGGTTATGGCCACACAGATACGCAGTATTTT	CASRGGGYGHTDTQYF
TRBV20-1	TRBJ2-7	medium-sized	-	TGCAGTGCAAACAGGGAGACCTACGAGCAGTACTTC	CSANRETYEQYF
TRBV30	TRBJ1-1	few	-	TGTGCCTGGAGTGCCCAGGGTTGGGAAGCTTTCTTT	CAWSAQGWEAFF
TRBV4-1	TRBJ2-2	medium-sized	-	TGCGCCAGCAGCCAAGTGATGGGGGCCGGGGAGCTGTTTTTT	CASSQVMGAGELFF
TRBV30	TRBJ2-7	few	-	TGTGCCTGGAGGGGACTGGTGAGAGAGCAGTACTTC	CAWRGLVREQYF
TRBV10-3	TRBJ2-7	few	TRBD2	TGTGCCATCAGTGAGTCGCTAGCGGGGGAAAGCTCCTACGAGCAGTACTTC	CAISESLAGESSYEQYF
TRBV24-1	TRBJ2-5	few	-	TGTGCCACCAGTGACGATCCGGGACTTGTCCAGTACTTC	CATSDDPGLVQYF
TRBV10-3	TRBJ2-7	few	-	TGTGCCATCAGTGGGTCAGCCTACGAGCAGTACTTC	CAISGSAYEQYF
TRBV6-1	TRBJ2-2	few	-	TGTGCCAGCAGTGAAGCGCCCGGCCTCACCGGGGAGCTGTTTTTT	CASSEAPGLTGELFF
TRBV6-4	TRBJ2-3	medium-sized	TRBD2	TGTGCCAGCAGTGACGGCGGGGGAACAGATACGCAGTATTTT	CASSDGGGTDTQYF
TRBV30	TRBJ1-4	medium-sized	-	TGTGCCTGGAGTGTACTCCGGGGTATCGGAGAAAAACTGTTTTTT	CAWSVLRGIGEKLFF
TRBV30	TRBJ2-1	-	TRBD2	TGTGCCTGGTATCGACTAGCGGATGATGAGCAGTTCTTC	CAWYRLADDEQFF
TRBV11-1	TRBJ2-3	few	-	TGTGCCAGCAGCTTAGTCCTAGAGGGCACAGATACGCAGTATTTT	CASSLVLEGTDTQYF
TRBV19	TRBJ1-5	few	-	TGTGCCAGTAGGACAAAATGGCTTAGCAATCAGCCCCAGCATTTT	CASRTKWLSNQPQHF
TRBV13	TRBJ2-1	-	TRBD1	TGTGCCAGCAGCCGCGACAGGGACCCTAGTGGTGAGCAGTTCTTC	CASSRDRDPSGEQFF
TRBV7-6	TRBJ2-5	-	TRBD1	TGTGCCAGCAGCTCGGACAGGCTAGAGGAGACCCAGTACTTC	CASSSDRLEETQYF
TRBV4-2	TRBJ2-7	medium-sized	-	TGTGCCAGCGCACAACAGATGACAGCTACCTACGAGCAGTACTTC	CASAQQMTATYEQYF
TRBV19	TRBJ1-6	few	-	TGTGCCAGTAGTATCCCGGGTCTACCCCTCCACTTT	CASSIPGLPLHF
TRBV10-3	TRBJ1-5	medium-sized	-	TGTGCCATCAGTGAGTCCTTTGAGGGTGGGCCCCAGCATTTT	CAISESFEGGPQHF